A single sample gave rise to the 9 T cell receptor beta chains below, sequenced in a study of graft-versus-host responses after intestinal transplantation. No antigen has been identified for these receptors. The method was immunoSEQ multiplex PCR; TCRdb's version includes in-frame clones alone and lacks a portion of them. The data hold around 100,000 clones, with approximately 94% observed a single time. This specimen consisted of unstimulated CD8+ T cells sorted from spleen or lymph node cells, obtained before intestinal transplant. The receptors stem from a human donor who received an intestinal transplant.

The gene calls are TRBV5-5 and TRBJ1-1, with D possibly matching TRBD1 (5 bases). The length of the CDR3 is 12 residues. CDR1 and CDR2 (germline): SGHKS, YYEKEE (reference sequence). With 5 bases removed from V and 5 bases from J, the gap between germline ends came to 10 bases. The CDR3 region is CASRMGGTEAFF. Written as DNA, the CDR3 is TGTGCCAGCAGGATGGGGGGAACTGAAGCTTTCTTT.

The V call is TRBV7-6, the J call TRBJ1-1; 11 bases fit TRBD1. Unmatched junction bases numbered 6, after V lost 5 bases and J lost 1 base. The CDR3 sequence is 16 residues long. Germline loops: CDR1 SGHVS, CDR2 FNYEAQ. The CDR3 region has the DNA TGTGCCAGCAGCCCTGGACAGGGGGCGGCGAACACTGAAGCTTTCTTT. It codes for CASSPGQGAANTEAFF.

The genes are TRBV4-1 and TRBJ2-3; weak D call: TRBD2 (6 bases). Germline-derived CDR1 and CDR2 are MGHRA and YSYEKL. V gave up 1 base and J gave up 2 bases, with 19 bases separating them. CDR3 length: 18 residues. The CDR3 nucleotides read TGCGCCAGCAGCCAAGTTCCGGTCGGAGGGTCTTACACAGATACGCAGTATTTT. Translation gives CASSQVPVGGSYTDTQYF.

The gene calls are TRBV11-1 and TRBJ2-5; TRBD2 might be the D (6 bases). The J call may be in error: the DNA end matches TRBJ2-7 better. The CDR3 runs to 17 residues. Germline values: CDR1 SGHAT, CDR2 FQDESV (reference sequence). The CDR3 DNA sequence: TGTGCCATCACAGCTCCGAGTAGTCTGGGGGGTAAGTACGAGCAGTACTTC. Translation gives CAITAPSSLGGKYEQYF.

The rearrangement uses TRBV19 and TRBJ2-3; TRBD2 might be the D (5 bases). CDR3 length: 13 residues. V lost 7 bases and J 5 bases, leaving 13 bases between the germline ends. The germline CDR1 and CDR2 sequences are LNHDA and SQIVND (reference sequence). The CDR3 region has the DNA TGTGCCAGTAAAGGGAGATTACAAGATACGCAGTATTTT. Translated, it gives CASKGRLQDTQYF.

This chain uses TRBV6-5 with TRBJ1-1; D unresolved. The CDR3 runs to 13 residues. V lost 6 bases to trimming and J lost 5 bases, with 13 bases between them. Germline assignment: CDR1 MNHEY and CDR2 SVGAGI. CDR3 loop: CASSSDLDTEAFF. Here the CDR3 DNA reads TGTGCCAGCAGCTCCGACCTGGATACTGAAGCTTTCTTT.

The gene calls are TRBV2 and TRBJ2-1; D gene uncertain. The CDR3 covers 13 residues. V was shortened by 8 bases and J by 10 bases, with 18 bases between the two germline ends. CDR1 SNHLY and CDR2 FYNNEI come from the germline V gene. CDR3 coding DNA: TGTGCCAGCTCCGTTATACTCCAATACGAGCAGTTCTTC. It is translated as CASSVILQYEQFF.

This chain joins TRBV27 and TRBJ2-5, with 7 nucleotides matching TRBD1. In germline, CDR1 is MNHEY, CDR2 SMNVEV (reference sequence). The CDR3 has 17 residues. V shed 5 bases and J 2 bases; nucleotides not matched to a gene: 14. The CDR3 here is CASSLLPGQRNQETQYF. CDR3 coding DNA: TGTGCCAGCAGTCTGCTCCCGGGACAGAGAAATCAAGAGACCCAGTACTTC.

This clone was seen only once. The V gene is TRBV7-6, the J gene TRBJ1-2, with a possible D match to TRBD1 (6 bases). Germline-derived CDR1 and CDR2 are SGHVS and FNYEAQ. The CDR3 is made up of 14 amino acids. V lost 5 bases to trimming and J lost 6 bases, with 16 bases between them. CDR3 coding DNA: TGTGCCAGCAGCCCTGGGGGCGGGGATGATGGCTACACCTTC. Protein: CASSPGGGDDGYTF.